This T cell receptor (beta chain) was identified in a study of cytomegalovirus exposure and HLA in healthy donors. Findings of the study overall: In a later analysis, HLA-associated TCR beta chains were more clonally expanded than equally common others. Reports showed the classifier diagnosing cytomegalovirus status with high specificity and sensitivity. In an earlier analysis, productive rearrangement rates for most beta V segments clustered near 87% or 30%. Among the CMV-associated chains, three were confirmed in vitro as specific for CMV antigens.

Primers included in the PCR were 60 Vbeta and 13 Jbeta primers. The protocol was immunoSEQ multiplex PCR, while the TCRdb copy is restricted to in-frame clones and leaves out a portion. Of under 200,000 clones in the sample, about 70% are singletons; the top ten hold 3.5% to 5.5%. Details on this clone: Its specificity is unknown.

Germline-derived CDR1 and CDR2 are SGHVS and FQNEAQ. V gave up 2 bases and J gave up 10 bases, with 14 bases separating them. CDR3 length: 13 residues. Sequences were obtained from PBMCs. The TCR was taken from a young woman in good health and CMV-seropositive. This chain uses TRBV7-8 with TRBJ1-2, with D unclear. CDR3 coding DNA: TGTGCCAGCAGCTTACGGTCAGGCCGCGACTACACCTTC. It specifies CASSLRSGRDYTF. The entire variable domain, with the rest obtained from reference TRBV7-8 and TRBJ1-2, is as follows: GAGVSQSPRYKVAKRGQDVALRCDPISGHVSLFWYQQALGQGPEFLTYFQNEAQLDKSGLPSDRFFAERPEGSVSTLKIQRTQQEDSAVYLCASSLRSGRDYTFGSGTRLTVV.